This T cell receptor (beta chain) was identified during a study of response to subunit inactivated influenza vaccine. TCRdb called the RT-PCR reads again in MiXCR, with one record for every CDR3 protein. The sample records more than 550,000 distinct CDR3 sequences, around 10% being singletons. There are 13 residues in the CDR3. Per germline, CDR1 ENHRY and CDR2 SYGVKD. The same data also contributed to another study, on T cells expressing NK-cell markers. That work adds: For TCR beta, cDNA was produced by 5'RACE template switching with UMIs. Eight donors were sequenced, of whom seven were HCMV-seropositive, while the remaining one was HCMV-seronegative. Topping the CD3+CD56-NKG2C+ fraction as well were these clonotypes, in a few donors.

The sequencing used PBMCs from blood, collected on the day of vaccination. The sequence derives from a middle-aged man who received an inactivated influenza vaccine. This chain connects TRBV10-3 to TRBJ2-5; 10 bases fit TRBD2. In DNA, the CDR3 is TGTGCTACGGCAGCGGGAGGGCCCCAGACCCAGTACTTC. Translated, it gives CATAAGGPQTQYF.